Listed here are 30 T cell receptor beta chains from one sample, sequenced in a study of early T cells in non-severe SARS-CoV-2 infection. TCRdb analysed the 5' RACE reads with MiXCR anew, one entry per CDR3 protein. The table shows roughly 62,000 distinct CDR3 sequences, with about 8.4% occurring only once. The sequenced sample was whole blood. The receptors shown here come from an adult who was a healthcare worker with PCR-confirmed SARS-CoV-2 infection or an uninfected control (not recorded which).

This clonotype occurred a few times. The chain has TRBV2 and TRBJ2-7, with D possibly being TRBD1 (5 bases). The germline gives CDR1 SNHLY, CDR2 FYNNEI. Trimming pared 8 bases from V and 2 bases from J, leaving 13 bases between. The CDR3 consists of 13 residues. The CDR3 DNA follows: TGTGCCAGCGGCAGGGCGGAGACCTACGAGCAGTACTTC. Protein sequence: CASGRAETYEQYF. Combining the CDR3 with reference TRBV2 and TRBJ2-7 gives the whole variable domain EPEVTQTPSHQVTQMGQEVILRCVPISNHLYFYWYRQILGQKVEFLVSFYNNEISEKSEIFDDQFSVERPDGSNFTLKIRSTKLEDSAMYFCASGRAETYEQYFGPGTRLTVT.

This chain uses TRBV9 with TRBJ2-2; D gene uncertain. This CDR3 has 13 residues. From germline, CDR1 is SGDLS and CDR2 YYNGEE. Trimming pared 0 bases from V and 10 bases from J, leaving 10 bases between. The CDR3 bases are TGTGCCAGCAGCGTAGATAGTTCCGCGGAGCTGTTTTTT. This codes for CASSVDSSAELFF. The full variable domain, with the rest looked up from reference TRBV9 and TRBJ2-2, is DSGVTQTPKHLITATGQRVTLRCSPRSGDLSVYWYQQSLDQGLQFLIQYYNGEERAKGNILERFSAQQFPDLHSELNLSSLELGDSALYFCASSVDSSAELFFGEGSRLTVL.

This clonotype was counted between two and nine times. The CDR3 region has the DNA TGTGCCAGCGGAGGACTAGCGGTGGAAGATACGCAGTATTTT. Residues: CASGGLAVEDTQYF. The V gene is TRBV2, the J gene TRBJ2-3, with TRBD2 matching 10 bases. The V and J ends lost 8 bases and 5 bases, in that order; junction bases with no gene match: 7. The CDR3 is 14 amino acids. Germline CDR1 reads SNHLY; CDR2 reads FYNNEI.

This clonotype was found many times. A read error is likely, as this CDR3 ends without the conserved phenylalanine or tryptophan. Because the CDR3's place on the DNA is in doubt, the DNA is left out and the CDR3 is given as listed by TCRdb. The chain carries TRBV18 and TRBJ2-7; the table's D call, TRBD1, has no DNA check behind it. The CDR3 sequence runs 12 residues, both termini included. Germline V CDR1 and CDR2: KGHSH, LQKENI. The CDR3 sequence is CASSRDRTPPVL.

V and J are TRBV5-1 and TRBJ2-1, with 8 bases lining up with TRBD2. Trimming took 2 bases from V and 4 from J; bases not matched to a gene: 8. This CDR3 is built from 16 residues. Looked up from germline, CDR1 is SGHRS and CDR2 is YFSETQ. CDR3 sequence (DNA): TGCGCCAGCAGCTTCAACAGCGGGAGAGGGTACAATGAGCAGTTCTTC. Translating it yields CASSFNSGRGYNEQFF.

This chain uses TRBV4-1 with TRBJ2-7; 13 bases line up with TRBD2. The CDR3 is made up of 14 amino acids. V lost 3 bases and J lost 7; bases outside the gene matches: 3. CDR1 MGHRA and CDR2 YSYEKL come from the germline V gene. The CDR3 region is CASSHGTSGKEQYF. CDR3 sequence (DNA): TGCGCCAGCAGCCATGGGACTAGCGGGAAAGAGCAGTACTTC.

This clonotype was seen a handful of times. The chain is built from TRBV7-3 and TRBJ2-1; TRBD1 matches at 9 bases. Germline CDR1 is SGHTA and CDR2 is FQGTGA. V lost 2 bases to trimming and J lost 6 bases; unmatched junction nucleotides: 8. The CDR3 spans 16 residues. The DNA of the CDR3 is TGTGCCAGCAGCTTACACGGGGACAGGGATTCCAATGAGCAGTTCTTC. Amino acid sequence: CASSLHGDRDSNEQFF.

This clonotype was observed a handful of times. The V call is TRBV4-1, the J call TRBJ2-4; D gene uncertain. CDR1 is MGHRA, CDR2 YSYEKL, per germline. Deletions cut 1 base from V and 3 bases from J, with 7 bases between. This CDR3 region has 14 residues. The CDR3, as DNA: TGCGCCAGCAGCCAAGGGTCAGGCAAAAACATTCAGTACTTC. Protein sequence: CASSQGSGKNIQYF.

This clonotype occurred many times. The CDR3 region has the DNA TGTGCCAGCAGGCCCCGGGACAGCGTTTACAATGAGCAGTTCTTC. This gives the protein CASRPRDSVYNEQFF. The chain couples TRBV7-9 to TRBJ2-1; TRBD1 agrees at 7 bases. CDR1 SEHNR and CDR2 FQNEAQ come from the germline V gene (reference sequence). The CDR3 consists of 15 residues. After removal of 6 bases from V and 4 bases from J, the junction contained 9 bases not matched to a gene. The full variable domain, with the rest looked up from reference TRBV7-9 and TRBJ2-1, is DTGVSQNPRHKITKRGQNVTFRCDPISEHNRLYWYRQTLGQGPEFLTYFQNEAQLEKSRLLSDRFSAERPKGSFSTLEIQRTEQGDSAMYLCASRPRDSVYNEQFFGPGTRLTVL.

This chain connects TRBV7-8 to TRBJ2-3; D perhaps matches TRBD2 (6 bases). Germline V lookup: CDR1 SGHVS, CDR2 FQNEAQ. This CDR3 has 15 amino acids. V lost 1 base and J 2 bases, leaving 10 bases between the germline ends. This CDR3 is CASSLVRDFTDTQYF. CDR3 in DNA: TGTGCCAGCAGCTTAGTAAGGGACTTCACAGATACGCAGTATTTT.

V is TRBV21-1 and J is TRBJ2-1. TRBV21-1 is a pseudogene. The CDR3 has 17 amino acids. The DNA for the CDR3 is TGTGCCAGCAGCACGAGGTTACCTCGAAGCTCCTACAATGAGCAGTTCTTC. Protein: CASSTRLPRSSYNEQFF.

In this sample, this clonotype turned up a few times. V usage is TRBV20-1 and J usage is TRBJ1-2; possible D gene TRBD1, 5 bases. Germline V gives CDR1 DFQATT, CDR2 SNEGSKA (reference sequence). The CDR3 consists of 12 residues. V was clipped by 3 bases and J by 5 bases, with 10 bases between them. The CDR3 loop is CSASRARYGYTF. The CDR3 DNA follows: TGCAGTGCTAGCAGGGCGCGGTATGGCTACACCTTC.

This clonotype was seen ten or more times. This chain joins TRBV12-3 or TRBV12-4 and TRBJ1-5; 7 positions agree with TRBD1. V lost 3 bases and J lost 2; bases outside the gene matches: 4. The CDR3 length is 15 residues. The CDR3 DNA reads as TGTGCCAGCAGTTTCGGGACAGCGGGCAATCAGCCCCAGCATTTT. This translates into CASSFGTAGNQPQHF.

The chain employs TRBV18 and TRBJ2-7; 9 nucleotides align to TRBD1. CDR1 is KGHSH and CDR2 is LQKENI in the germline V gene. Unmatched junction bases numbered 9, after V lost 5 bases and J lost 4 bases. The CDR3 length is 15 residues. CDR3 nucleotides: TGTGCCAGCTCAGACACCGGGACAGGGCCTTACGAGCAGTACTTC. Translated, it gives CASSDTGTGPYEQYF.

This clonotype was seen ten or more times. The chain uses TRBV28 and TRBJ2-5; 11 nucleotides agree with TRBD2. The CDR3 length is 20 residues. Germline CDR1 is MDHEN and CDR2 is SYDVKM. Trimming took 3 bases from V and 2 from J; bases not matched to a gene: 17. CDR3 sequence (DNA): TGTGCCAGCAGTTTCCCACTAGCGGGAGTCCCTTCGAGCACTCAAGAGACCCAGTACTTC. This translates into CASSFPLAGVPSSTQETQYF. Full variable domain (rest looked up from reference TRBV28 and TRBJ2-5): DVKVTQSSRYLVKRTGEKVFLECVQDMDHENMFWYRQDPGLGLRLIYFSYDVKMKEKGDIPEGYSVSREKKERFSLILESASTNQTSMYLCASSFPLAGVPSSTQETQYFGPGTRLLVL.

The chain employs TRBV12-3 or TRBV12-4 and TRBJ2-1; tentatively, D is TRBD2 (5 bases). Trimming cost V 8 bases and J 9 bases, with 17 bases left between them. This CDR3 spans 13 amino acids. This CDR3 is CASSYPGGGEQFF. CDR3 nucleotide sequence: TGTGCCAGCTCATATCCCGGAGGTGGTGAGCAGTTCTTC.

This clonotype showed up many times. The CDR3 DNA reads TGTGCCAGCAGCACCGGGACTATCTACGAGCAGTACTTC. The encoded protein is CASSTGTIYEQYF. The V gene is TRBV7-9, the J gene TRBJ2-7; 7 positions agree with TRBD2. The ends lost 5 bases at V and 3 bases at J; junction bases unmatched: 4. CDR1 is SEHNR and CDR2 is FQNEAQ in the germline V gene (reference sequence). The CDR3 runs to 13 residues.

This clonotype occurred a few times. The chain recombines TRBV24-1 with TRBJ2-5, with D perhaps matching TRBD1 (5 bases). This CDR3 comprises 12 residues. Germline CDR1 reads KGHDR; CDR2 reads SFDVKD. The V end was cut by 7 bases, the J end by 7 bases, with 12 bases between. This CDR3 reads CATRGPLGTQYF. In DNA form, the CDR3 reads TGTGCCACCAGGGGGCCTCTAGGGACCCAGTACTTC.

The rearrangement uses TRBV13 and TRBJ2-2; D gene unclear. The V gene's germline CDR1 is PRHDT and CDR2 FYEKMQ (reference sequence). V gave up 0 bases and J gave up 7 bases, with 6 bases separating them. The CDR3 loop spans 13 amino acids. DNA of the CDR3: TGTGCCAGCAGCTTAGGCCGGGTCGGGGAGCTGTTTTTT. Translating gives CASSLGRVGELFF.

This clonotype came up many times. The chain combines TRBV20-1 with TRBJ2-3, with a tentative D call TRBD2 (6 bases). There are 13 residues in the CDR3. Trimming cost V 6 bases and J 0 bases, with 10 bases left between them. CDR1 and CDR2 from the germline V gene are DFQATT and SNEGSKA (reference sequence). The DNA of the CDR3 is TGCAGTGCCCCCGGGACTAGCACAGATACGCAGTATTTT. This gives the protein CSAPGTSTDTQYF.

V usage is TRBV12-3 or TRBV12-4 and J usage is TRBJ2-2; 10 bases are a match to TRBD1. The CDR3 is made up of 16 amino acids. With 6 bases clipped from V and 1 base from J, the junction kept 5 bases outside the gene matches. Here the CDR3 reads CASSLDRGRNTGELFF. Here the CDR3 DNA reads TGTGCCAGCAGCCTTGACAGGGGGCGGAACACCGGGGAGCTGTTTTTT.

This clonotype has ten or more counts. The rearrangement uses TRBV19 and TRBJ1-5; possible D gene TRBD1, 5 bases. The V and J ends lost 10 bases and 5 bases respectively, with 21 bases between them. Germline V CDR1 and CDR2: LNHDA, SQIVND (reference sequence). The CDR3 runs to 15 residues. In DNA, the CDR3 is TGTGCCACCGCCACAGAGGGGAGGTGGGATCAGCCCCAGCATTTT. Its translation: CATATEGRWDQPQHF.

This clonotype appeared many times. The chain is built from TRBV6-5 and TRBJ1-5; no firm D call. The CDR3 spans 15 residues. Germline V gene sequence: CDR1 MNHEY, CDR2 SVGAGI. The ends were cut back, 6 bases at V and 1 base at J, with 13 bases in the middle. CDR3: CASSAGWGSNQPQHF. As DNA, the CDR3 is TGTGCCAGCAGCGCCGGATGGGGAAGCAATCAGCCCCAGCATTTT.

This clonotype was detected many times. This chain uses TRBV5-1 with TRBJ1-2; 7 positions match TRBD1. The germline V gene encodes CDR1 SGHRS and CDR2 YFSETQ. The CDR3 loop spans 18 amino acids. J gave up 2 bases and V 0 bases, and 13 bases lay outside the gene matches. The CDR3 sequence: CASSLAPAGTASNYGYTF. CDR3 coding DNA: TGCGCCAGCAGCTTGGCCCCCGCCGGGACAGCGAGCAACTATGGCTACACCTTC.

The chain recombines TRBV27 with TRBJ2-1; D call uncertain. The ends were cut back, 5 bases at V and 4 bases at J, with 9 bases in the middle. CDR1 is MNHEY and CDR2 is SMNVEV in the germline V gene (reference sequence). The length of the CDR3 is 13 residues. CDR3 loop: CASSPDVYNEQFF. The DNA of the CDR3 is TGTGCCAGCAGTCCGGACGTATACAATGAGCAGTTCTTC.

The chain combines TRBV3-1 with TRBJ1-6; 9 bases fit TRBD1. The germline V gene encodes CDR1 LGHDT and CDR2 YNNKEL (reference sequence). CDR3 length equals 16 residues. The J segment lost 7 bases and the V segment lost 4 bases, leaving 8 bases of the junction unmatched. As DNA, the CDR3 is TGTGCCAGCAGCCCTCCCGGGACAGGGTTAAATTCACCCCTCCACTTT. Translation gives CASSPPGTGLNSPLHF. The variable domain in full, completed from reference TRBV3-1 and TRBJ1-6, reads DTAVSQTPKYLVTQMGNDKSIKCEQNLGHDTMYWYKQDSKKFLKIMFSYNNKELIINETVPNRFSPKSPDKAHLNLHINSLELGDSAVYFCASSPPGTGLNSPLHFGNGTRLTVT.

V is TRBV9 and J is TRBJ2-3; D unclear. The V end was cut by 4 bases, the J end by 7 bases, with 10 bases between. CDR1 and CDR2 (germline): SGDLS, YYNGEE. This CDR3 is 12 amino acids long. Here the CDR3 reads CASSPHENTQYF. For the CDR3, the DNA is TGTGCCAGCAGCCCGCACGAGAATACGCAGTATTTT.

The rearrangement joins TRBV2 to TRBJ2-7; D is tentatively TRBD1 or TRBD2 (5 bases each). The V end was cut by 1 base, the J end by 2 bases, with 12 bases between. This CDR3 spans 15 amino acids. Germline-derived CDR1 and CDR2 are SNHLY and FYNNEI. The CDR3 reads CASSEGGAGTYEQYF. Here the CDR3 DNA reads TGTGCCAGCAGTGAAGGGGGCGCGGGCACCTACGAGCAGTACTTC.

This clonotype was seen a handful of times. The chain joins TRBV20-1 to TRBJ2-7; D may be TRBD1 or TRBD2 (5 bases each). This CDR3 is 16 amino acids long. The germline V gene has CDR1 DFQATT and CDR2 SNEGSKA (reference sequence). V gave up 6 bases and J gave up 1 base, with 22 bases separating them. The CDR3 coding sequence is TGCAGTGCCGAGACCATAAGGGACCCCACATCCTACGAGCAGTACTTC. Its translation: CSAETIRDPTSYEQYF.

This clonotype was counted many times. The chain combines TRBV5-1 with TRBJ1-1; 8 bases are shared with TRBD1. This CDR3 comprises 13 residues. Per germline, CDR1 SGHRS and CDR2 YFSETQ. V shed 3 bases and J 5 bases; nucleotides not matched to a gene: 3. CDR3 bases: TGCGCCAGCAGCTATGGACAGGGAACTGAAGCTTTCTTT. As protein: CASSYGQGTEAFF.